Below, one T cell receptor beta chain is given with its context. This clonotype was seen a few times. The antigen it binds to is not known. Base-call qualities are not available, and no considerably larger clone is one nucleotide away. The CDR3 starts with the cysteine, ends with the phenylalanine, and has 14 residues. The read is trimmed to its CDR3 DNA, 42 bases read in frame from base 1. The junction shows trimming of 6 bases on V and 2 bases on J, plus 16 bases between the germline ends. CDR1 is given as DFQATT and CDR2 as SNEGSKA, both from the germline V gene (reference sequence). Receptors were amplified or captured by RT-PCR. Reads for this sample came from an Illumina HiSeq 2500. TCRdb redid the processing of the public reads, applying fastp at Q25 and MiXCR, and retained in-frame beta chains. Rows are combined by CDR3 protein, so each entry shows the most common genes and DNA. The sample contains more than 500,000 distinct CDR3 sequences, about 10% of them found a single time. The ten largest clones capture about 11% of the sample.

This sample was taken from a study of response to subunit inactivated influenza vaccine listed by TCRdb under 2018. Context from the whole study: Deep quantitative profiling of the T cell receptor repertoire was used in the study to follow responses to a trivalent subunit inactivated influenza vaccine. Broad study findings and their caveats: According to the authors, only a limited number of new T cells may be recruited by each seasonal influenza vaccination.

The sample was also linked to a second study, of T cells expressing NK-cell markers. From that second study: The TCR beta cDNA libraries were made using 5'RACE template switching, a step that added both a universal primer site and unique molecular identifiers. TCR beta-chain repertoires were profiled in sorted CD3+CD56+NKG2C+, CD3+CD56+NKG2C- and CD3+CD56-NKG2C+ T-cell subsets from several donors. Of the eight sequenced donors, seven were found to be HCMV-seropositive and one was found to be HCMV-seronegative. In several experiments an anti-gammadeltaTCR antibody was added to restrict sorting to alphabetaTCR-expressing T cells. In six donors, the dominant CD3+CD56+NKG2C+ clonotypes ranked among the top 10 CD8+ clonotypes, making up about 1.0-7.5% of CD8+ T cells. Those dominant clonotypes were again the most abundant among CD3+CD56-NKG2C+ cells in a few donors, at roughly 25-60.1%. Whether the expanded NKG2C-expressing T cell clones were specific for HCMV antigens remained unclear. Randomly selected healthy volunteers, three men and five women, were used as the eight sequenced donors. To determine HCMV serostatus, a commercial ELISA kit was used to detect HCMV-specific IgG in serum. Peripheral blood mononuclear cells were isolated from blood by Ficoll density gradient centrifugation. For over five donors, unsorted PBMC were also used to sequence bulk peripheral blood T-cell repertoires. cDNA synthesis was primed from the TCR beta constant segment and was followed by two successive PCR amplification steps. Libraries were sequenced as 2 x 150 bp reads on Illumina HiSeq 2000/2500, MiSeq or NextSeq. MIGEC was used to demultiplex reads and group the reads by UMI, and MiTCR was used to assemble and quantify clonotypes. Only TCR cDNA sequences supported by at least two reads were kept to exclude erroneous sequences. The tcR package was used for downstream repertoire analysis, and clonotypes were matched between fractions using CDR3 nucleotide sequence together with V segment. VDJmatch was used to annotate antigen specificity against VDJdb, with one amino acid substitution in CDR3 permitted.

The sequence was collected from a man aged 45-65 years who received an inactivated influenza vaccine. Donor details come from another sample of the same person, matched by shared clones. The V and J segments used are TRBV20-1 and TRBJ2-5; no D segment can be confidently identified. The sample consisted of PBMCs from blood, taken on the day of vaccination. DNA sequence: TGCAGTGCCAGGATAAAATCAAAACAAGAGACCCAGTACTTC. Its protein reads: CSARIKSKQETQYF.